One and the same sample provided the 5 T cell receptor beta chains below, sequenced in a study of CDR3 diversity in severe acne. Each CDR3 protein gets one entry after TCRdb re-called the PCR reads with MiXCR. The top ten clones hold under 14% of a sample with some 90,000 distinct CDR3 sequences, under 55% of them seen once. The sequencing sample was made of blood. The source of these receptors is a male donor with severe acne vulgaris.

Ten or more counts support this clonotype. V usage is TRBV15 and J usage is TRBJ1-5; D is undetermined. Looked up from germline, CDR1 is LNHNV and CDR2 is YYDKDF (reference sequence). The CDR3 contains 16 residues. V gave up 5 bases and J gave up 0 bases, with 14 bases separating them. The CDR3 bases are TGTGCCACCAGCTCCGGACGGGTTTATAGCAATCAGCCCCAGCATTTT. Amino acid sequence: CATSSGRVYSNQPQHF.

The rearrangement links TRBV2 to TRBJ1-4; D possibly corresponds to TRBD1 (6 bases). The germline CDR1 and CDR2 sequences are SNHLY and FYNNEI. V was pared by 7 bases and J by 2 bases, with 17 bases between. The CDR3 spans 16 residues. Here the CDR3 DNA reads TGTGCCAGCATTCCGACAGGCTACGTCACTAATGAAAAACTGTTTTTT. Its translation is CASIPTGYVTNEKLFF.

The chain employs TRBV7-9 and TRBJ1-2, with TRBD1 as a possible D gene (6 bases). The germline V gene has CDR1 SEHNR and CDR2 FQNEAQ (reference sequence). V lost 5 bases and J lost 3, with 22 bases in between. The CDR3 spans 17 residues. The CDR3: CASSGNHRDMTDYGYTF. Written as DNA, the CDR3 is TGTGCCAGCAGCGGTAACCACCGGGACATGACCGACTATGGCTACACCTTC.

There are many counts of this clonotype. V usage is TRBV19 and J usage is TRBJ1-6; 7 bases fit TRBD1. The CDR3 totals 13 residues. Per germline, CDR1 LNHDA and CDR2 SQIVND (reference sequence). The V gene end was trimmed by 7 bases and the J gene end by 8 bases; junction bases not matched to a gene: 5. The CDR3 loop reads CASTRDSYSPLHF. The CDR3 nucleotides are TGTGCCAGTACCCGGGACAGTTATTCACCCCTCCACTTT.

This clonotype has ten or more counts. CDR3 sequence reads: CSAMGGKQTEAFF. DNA of the CDR3: TGCAGTGCAATGGGGGGAAAACAGACTGAAGCTTTCTTT. The chain recombines TRBV20-1 with TRBJ1-1, with a tentative D call TRBD1 (5 bases). Trimming shortened V by 6 bases and J by 5 bases, and 16 bases separated the two germline ends. This CDR3 spans 13 amino acids. Germline-derived CDR1 and CDR2 are DFQATT and SNEGSKA (reference sequence).